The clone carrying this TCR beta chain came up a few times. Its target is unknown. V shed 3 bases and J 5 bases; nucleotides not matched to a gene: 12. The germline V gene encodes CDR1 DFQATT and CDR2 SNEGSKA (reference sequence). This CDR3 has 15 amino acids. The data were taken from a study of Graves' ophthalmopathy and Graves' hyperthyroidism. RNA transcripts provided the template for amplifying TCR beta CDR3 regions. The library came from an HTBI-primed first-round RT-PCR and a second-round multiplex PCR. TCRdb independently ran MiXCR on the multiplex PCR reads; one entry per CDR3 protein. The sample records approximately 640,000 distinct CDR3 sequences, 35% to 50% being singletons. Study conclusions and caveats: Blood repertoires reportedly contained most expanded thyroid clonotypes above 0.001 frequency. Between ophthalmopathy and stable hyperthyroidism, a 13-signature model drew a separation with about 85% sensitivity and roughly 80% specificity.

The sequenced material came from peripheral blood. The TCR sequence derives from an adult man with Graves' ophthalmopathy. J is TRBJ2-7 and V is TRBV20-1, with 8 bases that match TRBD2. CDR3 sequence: CSASPPGLGFDEQYF. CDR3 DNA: TGCAGTGCTAGTCCCCCGGGACTAGGGTTTGACGAGCAGTACTTC.